Below are 27 T cell receptor beta chains sequenced from a single sample in a study of OX40 agonist ivuxolimab in advanced cancers. Repertoires were generated with immunoSEQ multiplex PCR, while TCRdb's copy carries only in-frame clones and drops some. The table records about 17,000 clones, about four fifths of them present only once. Sequences were derived from CD4+ or CD8+ T cells sorted from blood, sampled in a trial of the OX40 agonist ivuxolimab. These receptors came from an adult with an advanced solid tumor such as melanoma, head and neck, liver or kidney cancer.

V is TRBV30 and J is TRBJ1-1; TRBD1 matches at 8 bases. CDR1 is GTSNPN and CDR2 is SVGIG in the germline V gene (reference sequence). The CDR3 contains 15 residues. V dropped 4 bases and J dropped 0; count of bases not matched to a gene: 7. The CDR3 bases are TGTGCCTGGACGACAGGGGCCTTAATGAACACTGAAGCTTTCTTT. This encodes CAWTTGALMNTEAFF.

The chain has TRBV19 and TRBJ2-2, with D tentatively TRBD1 (5 bases). CDR3 length: 15 amino acids. V was clipped by 6 bases and J by 3 bases, with 14 bases between them. Per the germline V gene, CDR1 is LNHDA and CDR2 is SQIVND (reference sequence). The CDR3 protein is CASRPLGLHTGELFF. CDR3 sequence (DNA): TGTGCCAGTAGACCGCTGGGGCTGCACACCGGGGAGCTGTTTTTT.

V and J are TRBV4-2 and TRBJ2-7, with TRBD2 matching over 12 bases. The germline gives CDR1 LGHNA, CDR2 YNFKEQ. There are 15 residues in the CDR3. Germline trimming cut 4 bases from V and 2 bases from J; bases unmatched to any gene: 3. In nucleotides, the CDR3 is TGTGCCAGCAGCCCCCGGACTAGCGGGGCCTACGAGCAGTACTTC. It translates to CASSPRTSGAYEQYF.

V and J are TRBV27 and TRBJ1-2; 7 positions match TRBD1. V shed 6 bases and J 8 bases; nucleotides not matched to a gene: 6. There are 12 residues in the CDR3. Germline CDR1 reads MNHEY; CDR2 reads SMNVEV (reference sequence). The CDR3 reads CASSSTGTGYTF. CDR3 nucleotides: TGTGCCAGCAGCTCGACAGGGACCGGCTACACCTTC.

The gene calls are TRBV15 and TRBJ1-1; 7 bases map to TRBD1. The trim removed 6 bases at V and 3 bases at J, leaving 10 bases unmatched. The CDR3 consists of 15 residues. CDR1 and CDR2 from the germline V gene are LNHNV and YYDKDF (reference sequence). This CDR3 reads CATRWGNRGHTEAFF. The CDR3 nucleotides are TGTGCCACCAGGTGGGGGAACAGGGGTCACACTGAAGCTTTCTTT.

The chain is built from TRBV7-9 and TRBJ2-1; D is perhaps TRBD2 (5 bases). CDR1 is SEHNR and CDR2 is FQNEAQ in the germline V gene (reference sequence). The CDR3 is 13 residues long. Trimming left V 1 base short and J 5 bases short, with 6 bases between. CDR3 in amino acids: CASSLVLDNEQFF. In nucleotides, the CDR3 is TGTGCCAGCAGCTTAGTACTAGACAATGAGCAGTTCTTC.

The chain uses TRBV7-3 and TRBJ2-7, with a possible D match to TRBD1 (6 bases). The CDR3 covers 15 residues. Germline V CDR1 and CDR2: SGHTA, FQGTGA. The V gene lost 2 bases and the J gene lost 4 bases, with 15 bases spanning the gap. CDR3 sequence (DNA): TGTGCCAGCAGCTTATTTGGGGGCGGTCAGTACGAGCAGTACTTC. Its translation is CASSLFGGGQYEQYF. Filled out from reference TRBV7-3 and TRBJ2-7, the complete variable domain reads GAGVSQTPSNKVTEKGKYVELRCDPISGHTALYWYRQSLGQGPEFLIYFQGTGAADDSGLPNDRFFAVRPEGSVSTLKIQRTERGDSAVYLCASSLFGGGQYEQYFGPGTRLTVT.

This clone has a single count. The chain uses TRBV7-8 and TRBJ1-1; maybe TRBD1 (5 bases). This CDR3 region has 17 residues. Trimming removed 4 bases at V and 6 bases at J, with 24 bases between. Germline lookup yields CDR1 SGHVS and CDR2 FQNEAQ. CDR3 region: CASSWGVEGRSLAEAFF. CDR3 DNA: TGTGCCAGCAGCTGGGGGGTGGAGGGTAGGAGCTTGGCTGAAGCTTTCTTT.

The chain recombines TRBV7-3 with TRBJ2-1, with 9 nucleotides matching TRBD2. This CDR3 spans 17 amino acids. The germline CDR1 and CDR2 sequences are SGHTA and FQGTGA. J was trimmed by 1 base and V by 1 base; bases with no gene match: 5. The CDR3 is CASSLSRLADSYNEQFF. DNA of the CDR3: TGTGCCAGCAGCTTAAGCCGACTAGCGGATTCCTACAATGAGCAGTTCTTC.

This chain connects TRBV5-6 to TRBJ2-7; D gene uncertain. Germline V lookup: CDR1 SGHDT, CDR2 YYEEEE. Trimming removed 0 bases at V and 2 bases at J, with 9 bases between. The CDR3 consists of 14 residues. For the CDR3, the DNA is TGTGCCAGCAGCTTGGGGTTAGGGCCCTACGAGCAGTACTTC. It is translated as CASSLGLGPYEQYF.

The V gene is TRBV7-8, the J gene TRBJ2-7, with TRBD1 identical over 12 bases. The CDR3 is 15 residues long. The V gene's germline CDR1 is SGHVS and CDR2 FQNEAQ. Losses at the gene ends were 5 bases for V and 5 bases for J; bases not matched to a gene: 7. The CDR3 DNA sequence: TGTGCCAGCAGCGGGACAGGGGGCCATGTTGACGAGCAGTACTTC. The encoded protein is CASSGTGGHVDEQYF.

This CDR3 reads CASSEDRDEAFF. For the CDR3, the DNA is TGTGCCAGCAGTGAAGACAGGGACGAAGCTTTCTTT. V and J are TRBV6-1 and TRBJ1-1; tentative D call: TRBD1 (6 bases). V was shortened by 1 base and J by 8 bases, with 8 bases between the two germline ends. Germline V gene data show CDR1 as MNHNS and CDR2 as SASEGT. The CDR3 spans 12 residues.

This clone showed up just once. This chain links TRBV27 with TRBJ2-7, with 7 nucleotides matching TRBD1. This CDR3 contains 12 residues. Trimming at V came to 8 bases and at J to 2 bases, leaving 3 bases not matched to a gene. Germline-derived CDR1 and CDR2 are MNHEY and SMNVEV (reference sequence). CDR3 DNA sequence: TGTGCCAGCTGGGACAGCCCCTACGAGCAGTACTTC. Translation: CASWDSPYEQYF.

This clone appeared a single time. This rearrangement joins TRBV7-3 to TRBJ2-1, with 8 bases matching TRBD2. The V gene end was trimmed by 1 base and the J gene end by 8 bases; junction bases not matched to a gene: 10. Germline-derived CDR1 and CDR2 are SGHTA and FQGTGA. The CDR3 runs 16 residues. This CDR3 reads CASSLMGTRLIDEQFF. The DNA for the CDR3 is TGTGCCAGCAGCTTAATGGGGACTAGGTTGATCGATGAGCAGTTCTTC. The full variable domain, its missing parts supplied by reference TRBV7-3 and TRBJ2-1, is GAGVSQTPSNKVTEKGKYVELRCDPISGHTALYWYRQSLGQGPEFLIYFQGTGAADDSGLPNDRFFAVRPEGSVSTLKIQRTERGDSAVYLCASSLMGTRLIDEQFFGPGTRLTVL.

This clone has just one count. The chain carries TRBV2 and TRBJ1-2; TRBD1 matches at 8 bases. Germline CDR1 and CDR2: SNHLY and FYNNEI. The CDR3 runs 15 residues. The V segment lost 6 bases and the J segment 0 bases; nucleotides outside the gene matches: 6. CDR3 sequence reads: CASRDRGSPNYGYTF. CDR3 DNA: TGTGCCAGCAGAGACAGGGGTTCCCCTAACTATGGCTACACCTTC.

The rearrangement links TRBV27 to TRBJ2-5; the match to TRBD2 covers 9 bases. The CDR3 sequence is 13 residues long. Trimming at V came to 3 bases and at J to 5 bases, leaving 1 base not matched to a gene. CDR1 MNHEY and CDR2 SMNVEV come from the germline V gene (reference sequence). DNA of the CDR3: TGTGCCAGCAGTTTTCTAGCGGGGGAGACCCAGTACTTC. Translating it yields CASSFLAGETQYF.

This chain connects TRBV10-3 to TRBJ2-1; D is undetermined. The CDR3 is made up of 18 amino acids. Trimming shortened V by 0 bases and J by 8 bases, and 23 bases separated the two germline ends. The germline V gene has CDR1 ENHRY and CDR2 SYGVKD. The CDR3: CAISESVFARTESDEQFF. CDR3 DNA: TGTGCCATCAGTGAGTCGGTGTTTGCTCGGACCGAGAGCGATGAGCAGTTCTTC.

The chain couples TRBV7-9 to TRBJ2-7, with D hard to call. CDR1 is SEHNR and CDR2 is FQNEAQ in the germline V gene (reference sequence). Trimming left V 5 bases short and J 3 bases short, with 11 bases between. There are 13 residues in the CDR3. The CDR3 sequence is CASSQTEYYEQYF. CDR3 nucleotide sequence: TGTGCCAGCAGCCAAACCGAATACTACGAGCAGTACTTC.

This chain links TRBV21-1 with TRBJ2-4; TRBD2, the table's D call, lacks a check against the DNA. TRBV21-1 is classified as a pseudogene. The CDR3 is 13 residues long. CDR3 protein: CASSNSGKTIQYF. CDR3 nucleotide sequence: TGTGCCAGCAGCAACTCCGGGAAAACCATTCAGTACTTC.

The chain has TRBV13 and TRBJ1-3, with D hard to call. Germline V CDR1 and CDR2: PRHDT, FYEKMQ (reference sequence). Trimming left V 1 base short and J 0 bases short, with 10 bases between. This CDR3 region has 16 residues. CDR3 in DNA: TGTGCCAGCAGCTTAGAAGGAGATAGCTCTGGAAACACCATATATTTT. Its protein is CASSLEGDSSGNTIYF.

This clone was seen only a few times. The DNA for the CDR3 is TGCGCCAGCAGCTCCTCGGGGGGCTTCTATGGCTACACCTTC. Protein product: CASSSSGGFYGYTF. The chain uses TRBV5-1 and TRBJ1-2; maybe TRBD1 (6 bases). The V end lost 3 bases, the J end lost 4 bases, and 13 bases lay between the germline ends. The CDR3 has 14 residues. Germline-derived CDR1 and CDR2 are SGHRS and YFSETQ.

This chain uses TRBV11-2 with TRBJ2-7; the D is unclear. The CDR3 totals 13 residues. Trimming took 3 bases from V and 0 from J, leaving 6 bases between them. Germline V gene sequence: CDR1 SGHAT, CDR2 FQNNGV. CDR3 nucleotide sequence: TGTGCCAGCAGCTTGTCTAGCTCCTACGAGCAGTACTTC. Translated, it gives CASSLSSSYEQYF. Together with reference TRBV11-2 and TRBJ2-7, the CDR3 gives the full variable domain: EAGVAQSPRYKIIEKRQSVAFWCNPISGHATLYWYQQILGQGPKLLIQFQNNGVVDDSQLPKDRFSAERLKGVDSTLKIQPAKLEDSAVYLCASSLSSSYEQYFGPGTRLTVT.

The sample holds a few counts of this clone. The rearrangement uses TRBV2 and TRBJ2-3; D is uncertain. CDR3 size: 14 residues. The germline V gene encodes CDR1 SNHLY and CDR2 FYNNEI. Trimming pared 0 bases from V and 4 bases from J, leaving 8 bases between. The CDR3 loop reads CASSEASISDTQYF. CDR3 DNA: TGTGCCAGCAGTGAAGCGTCTATCTCAGATACGCAGTATTTT. The variable domain in full, completed from reference TRBV2 and TRBJ2-3, reads EPEVTQTPSHQVTQMGQEVILRCVPISNHLYFYWYRQILGQKVEFLVSFYNNEISEKSEIFDDQFSVERPDGSNFTLKIRSTKLEDSAMYFCASSEASISDTQYFGPGTRLTVL.

This sequence joins TRBV6-1 and TRBJ2-3; D remains ambiguous. Germline loops: CDR1 MNHNS, CDR2 SASEGT. CDR3 length equals 13 residues. The ends were cut back, 4 bases at V and 3 bases at J, with 8 bases in the middle. CDR3 nucleotides: TGTGCCAGCAGTGTCGACGGAACAGATACGCAGTATTTT. This sequence encodes CASSVDGTDTQYF.

This sequence joins TRBV19 and TRBJ2-1, with TRBD1 matching 8 bases. V trimming: 3 bases; J trimming: 7 bases; junction bases outside the gene matches: 2. The CDR3 totals 13 residues. The V gene's germline CDR1 is LNHDA and CDR2 SQIVND (reference sequence). CDR3 in DNA: TGTGCCAGTAGTATGACAGGGGCAAATGAGCAGTTCTTC. This sequence encodes CASSMTGANEQFF.

The table lists this clone with a count of one. The chain carries TRBV5-6 and TRBJ2-7, with 9 bases lining up with TRBD2. CDR3 length: 15 residues. Per germline, CDR1 SGHDT and CDR2 YYEEEE. With V trimmed by 4 bases and J by 6 bases, 11 bases remained unmatched. The CDR3 nucleotides read TGTGCCAGCAGCGCCTTAGCGGGAGTGGTTTTCGAGCAGTACTTC. Its protein is CASSALAGVVFEQYF. The entire variable domain, with the rest obtained from reference TRBV5-6 and TRBJ2-7, is as follows: DAGVTQSPTHLIKTRGQQVTLRCSPKSGHDTVSWYQQALGQGPQFIFQYYEEEERQRGNFPDRFSGHQFPNYSSELNVNALLLGDSALYLCASSALAGVVFEQYFGPGTRLTVT.

The chain combines TRBV6-5 with TRBJ1-1; D unclear. CDR1 MNHEY and CDR2 SVGAGI come from the germline V gene. The CDR3 extends over 13 amino acids. Trimming stripped 2 bases from V and 1 base from J, with 5 bases between. In nucleotides, the CDR3 is TGTGCCAGCAGTTACAGGAGGAACACTGAAGCTTTCTTT. Its protein product is CASSYRRNTEAFF.